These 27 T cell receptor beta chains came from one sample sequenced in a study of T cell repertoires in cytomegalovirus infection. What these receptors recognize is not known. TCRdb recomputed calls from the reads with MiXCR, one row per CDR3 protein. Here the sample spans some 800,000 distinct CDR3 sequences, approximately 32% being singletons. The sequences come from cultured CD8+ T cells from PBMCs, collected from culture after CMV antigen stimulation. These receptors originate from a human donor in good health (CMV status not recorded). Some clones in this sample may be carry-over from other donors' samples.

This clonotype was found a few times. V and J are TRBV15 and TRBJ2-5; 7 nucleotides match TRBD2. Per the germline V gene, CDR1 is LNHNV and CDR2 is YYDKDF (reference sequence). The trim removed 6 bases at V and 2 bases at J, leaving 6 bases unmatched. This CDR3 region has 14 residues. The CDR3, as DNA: TGTGCCACCAGTTGGATGGGGGGGCAAGAGACCCAGTACTTC. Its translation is CATSWMGGQETQYF.

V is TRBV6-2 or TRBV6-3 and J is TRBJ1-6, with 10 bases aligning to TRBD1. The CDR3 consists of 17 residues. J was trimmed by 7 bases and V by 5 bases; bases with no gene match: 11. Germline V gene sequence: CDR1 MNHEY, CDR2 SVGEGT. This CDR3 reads CASSPLTGGAGNSPLHF. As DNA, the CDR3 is TGTGCCAGCAGTCCCCTGACAGGGGGCGCAGGAAATTCACCCCTCCACTTT.

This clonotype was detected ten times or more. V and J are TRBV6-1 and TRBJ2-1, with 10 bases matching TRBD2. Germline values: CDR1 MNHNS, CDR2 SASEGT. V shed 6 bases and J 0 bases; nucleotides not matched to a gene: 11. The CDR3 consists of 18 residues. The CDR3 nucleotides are TGTGCCAGCAGCCTATCAAGGACTAGCGGTTTCTCCTACAATGAGCAGTTCTTC. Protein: CASSLSRTSGFSYNEQFF.

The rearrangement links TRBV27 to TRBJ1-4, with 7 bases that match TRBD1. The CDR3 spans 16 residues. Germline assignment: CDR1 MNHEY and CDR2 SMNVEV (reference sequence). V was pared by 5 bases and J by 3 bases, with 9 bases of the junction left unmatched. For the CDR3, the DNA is TGTGCCAGCAGTCGCCTCGACAGGGTCGCTAATGAAAAACTGTTTTTT. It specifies CASSRLDRVANEKLFF.

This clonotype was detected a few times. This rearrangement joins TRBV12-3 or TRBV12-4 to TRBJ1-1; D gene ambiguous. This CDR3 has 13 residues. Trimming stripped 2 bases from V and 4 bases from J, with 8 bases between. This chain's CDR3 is CASSLTPSTEAFF. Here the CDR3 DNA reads TGTGCCAGCAGTTTAACCCCAAGCACTGAAGCTTTCTTT.

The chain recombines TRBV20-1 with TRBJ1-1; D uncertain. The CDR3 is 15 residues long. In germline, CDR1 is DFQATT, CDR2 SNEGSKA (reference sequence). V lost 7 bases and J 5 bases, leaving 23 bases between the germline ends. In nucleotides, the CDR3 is TGCAGTGACAACGGTGGGAGTTACCCAAGAACTGAAGCTTTCTTT. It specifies CSDNGGSYPRTEAFF.

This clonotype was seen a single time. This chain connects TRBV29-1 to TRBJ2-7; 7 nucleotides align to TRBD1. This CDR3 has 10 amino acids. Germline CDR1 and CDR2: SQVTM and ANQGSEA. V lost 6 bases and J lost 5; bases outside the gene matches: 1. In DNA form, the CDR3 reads TGCAGCGTAACAGGGGACGAGCAGTACTTC. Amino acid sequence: CSVTGDEQYF.

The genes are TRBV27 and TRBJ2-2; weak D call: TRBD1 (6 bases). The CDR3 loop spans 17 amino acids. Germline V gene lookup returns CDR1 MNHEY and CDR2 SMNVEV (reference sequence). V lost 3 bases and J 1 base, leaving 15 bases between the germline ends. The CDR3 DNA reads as TGTGCCAGCAGTTTGGGGACCCCGGGACAGAACACCGGGGAGCTGTTTTTT. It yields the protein CASSLGTPGQNTGELFF.

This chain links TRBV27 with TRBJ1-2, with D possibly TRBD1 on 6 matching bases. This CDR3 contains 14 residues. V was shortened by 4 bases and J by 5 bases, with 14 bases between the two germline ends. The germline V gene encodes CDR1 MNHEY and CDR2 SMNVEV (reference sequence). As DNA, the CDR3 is TGTGCCAGCAGTTACACAGGGCTTTCTTATGGCTACACCTTC. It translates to CASSYTGLSYGYTF.

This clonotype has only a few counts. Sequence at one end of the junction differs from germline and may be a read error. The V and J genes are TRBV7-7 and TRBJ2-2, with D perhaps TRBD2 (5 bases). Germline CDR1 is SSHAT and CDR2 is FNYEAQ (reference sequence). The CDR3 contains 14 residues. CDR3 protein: CASSLGLADGELFF. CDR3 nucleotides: TGTGCTAGCAGCTTAGGTCTAGCTGACGGGGAGCTGTTTTTT. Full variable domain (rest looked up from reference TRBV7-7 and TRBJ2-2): GAGVSQSPRYKVTKRGQDVTLRCDPISSHATLYWYQQALGQGPEFLTYFNYEAQPDKSGLPSDRFSAERPEGSISTLTIQRTEQRDSAMYRCASSLGLADGELFFGEGSRLTVL.

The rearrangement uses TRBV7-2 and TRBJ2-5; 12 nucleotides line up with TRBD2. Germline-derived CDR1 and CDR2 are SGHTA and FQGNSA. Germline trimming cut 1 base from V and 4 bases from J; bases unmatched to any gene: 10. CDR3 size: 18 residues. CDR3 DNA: TGTGCCAGCAGCTTAGGAGGGGTGACTAGCGGGGGTGGAGAGACCCAGTACTTC. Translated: CASSLGGVTSGGGETQYF.

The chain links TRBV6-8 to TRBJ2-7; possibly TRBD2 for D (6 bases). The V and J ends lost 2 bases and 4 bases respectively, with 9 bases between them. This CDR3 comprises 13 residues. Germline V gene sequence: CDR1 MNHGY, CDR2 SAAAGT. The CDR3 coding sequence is TGTGCCAGCAGTTACCCCGGGAGTTACGAGCAGTACGTC. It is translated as CASSYPGSYEQYV.

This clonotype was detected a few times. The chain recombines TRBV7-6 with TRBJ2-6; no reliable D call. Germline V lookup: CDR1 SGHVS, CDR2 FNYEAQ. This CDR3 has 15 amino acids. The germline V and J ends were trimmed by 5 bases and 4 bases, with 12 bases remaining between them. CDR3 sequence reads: CASSKDPTGANVLTF. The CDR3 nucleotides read TGTGCCAGCAGCAAAGACCCAACGGGGGCCAACGTCCTGACTTTC. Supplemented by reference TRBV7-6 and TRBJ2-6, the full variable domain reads GAGVSQSPRYKVTKRGQDVALRCDPISGHVSLYWYRQALGQGPEFLTYFNYEAQQDKSGLPNDRFSAERPEGSISTLTIQRTEQRDSAMYRCASSKDPTGANVLTFGAGSRLTVL.

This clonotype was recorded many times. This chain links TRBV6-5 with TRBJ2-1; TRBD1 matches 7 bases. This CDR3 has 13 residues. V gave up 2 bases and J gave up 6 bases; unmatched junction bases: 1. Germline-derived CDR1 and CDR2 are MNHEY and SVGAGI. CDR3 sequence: CASSYEGANEQFF. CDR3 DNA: TGTGCCAGCAGTTACGAGGGGGCCAATGAGCAGTTCTTC.

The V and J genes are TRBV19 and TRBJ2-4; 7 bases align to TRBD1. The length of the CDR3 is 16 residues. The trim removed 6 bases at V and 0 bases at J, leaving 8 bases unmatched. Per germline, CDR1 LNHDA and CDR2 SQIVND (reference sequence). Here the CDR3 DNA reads TGTGCCAGTAGCCAGGGACAGAGCCTAGCCAAAAACATTCAGTACTTC. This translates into CASSQGQSLAKNIQYF.

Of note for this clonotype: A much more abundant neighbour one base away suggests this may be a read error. In DNA, the CDR3 is TGTGCCAGCAGCTTAGTTGGGGAGCAGCCCCAGCATTTT. Amino acid sequence: CASSLVGEQPQHF. The chain carries TRBV7-9 and TRBJ1-5; D is uncertain. The CDR3 has 13 amino acids. V was clipped by 1 base and J by 7 bases, with 8 bases between them. The germline V gene has CDR1 SEHNR and CDR2 FQNEAQ (reference sequence).

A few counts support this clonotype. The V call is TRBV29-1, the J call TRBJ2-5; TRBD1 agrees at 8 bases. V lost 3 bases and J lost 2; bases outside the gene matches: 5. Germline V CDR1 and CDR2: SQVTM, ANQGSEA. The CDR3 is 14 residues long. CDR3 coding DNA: TGCAGCGTTGAGGGACAGGACCTTCAAGAGACCCAGTACTTC. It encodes CSVEGQDLQETQYF.

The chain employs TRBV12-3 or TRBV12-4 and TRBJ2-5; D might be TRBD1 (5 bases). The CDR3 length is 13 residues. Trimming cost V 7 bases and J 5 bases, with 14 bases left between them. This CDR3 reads CASNEAGWETQYF. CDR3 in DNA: TGTGCCAGCAACGAGGCAGGGTGGGAGACCCAGTACTTC.

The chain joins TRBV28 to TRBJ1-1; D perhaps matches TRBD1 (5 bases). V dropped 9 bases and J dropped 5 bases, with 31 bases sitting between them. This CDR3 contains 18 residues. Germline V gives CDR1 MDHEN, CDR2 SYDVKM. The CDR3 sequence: CARTTTYPGANGGTEAFF. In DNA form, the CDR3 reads TGTGCCAGAACTACCACTTATCCCGGGGCGAACGGTGGGACTGAAGCTTTCTTT.

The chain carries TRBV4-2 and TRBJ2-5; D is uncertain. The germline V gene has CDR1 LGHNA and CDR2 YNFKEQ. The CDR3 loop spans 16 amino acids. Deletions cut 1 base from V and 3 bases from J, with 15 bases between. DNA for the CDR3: TGTGCCAGCAGCCAAGGTGGGGTGGGGAAGGAAGAGACCCAGTACTTC. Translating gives CASSQGGVGKEETQYF.

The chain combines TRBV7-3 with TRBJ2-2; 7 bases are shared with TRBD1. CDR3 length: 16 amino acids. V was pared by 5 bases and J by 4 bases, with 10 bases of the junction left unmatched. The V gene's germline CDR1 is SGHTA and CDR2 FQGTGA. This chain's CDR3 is CASSQGPGQITGELFF. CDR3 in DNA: TGTGCCAGCAGCCAGGGGCCGGGACAGATCACCGGGGAGCTGTTTTTT.

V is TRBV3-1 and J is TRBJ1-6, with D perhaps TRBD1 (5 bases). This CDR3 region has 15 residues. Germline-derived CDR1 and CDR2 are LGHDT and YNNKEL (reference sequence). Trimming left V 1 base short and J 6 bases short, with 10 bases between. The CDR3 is CASSQVGGVNSPLHF. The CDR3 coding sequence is TGTGCCAGCAGCCAAGTGGGAGGGGTTAATTCACCCCTCCACTTT.

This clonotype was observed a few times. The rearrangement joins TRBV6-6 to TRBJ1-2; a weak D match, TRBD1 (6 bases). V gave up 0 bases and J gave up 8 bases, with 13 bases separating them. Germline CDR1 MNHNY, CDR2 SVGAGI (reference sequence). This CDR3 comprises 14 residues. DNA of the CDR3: TGTGCCAGCAGTTACTCGATGGGGGCGGAGGGCTACACCTTC. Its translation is CASSYSMGAEGYTF.

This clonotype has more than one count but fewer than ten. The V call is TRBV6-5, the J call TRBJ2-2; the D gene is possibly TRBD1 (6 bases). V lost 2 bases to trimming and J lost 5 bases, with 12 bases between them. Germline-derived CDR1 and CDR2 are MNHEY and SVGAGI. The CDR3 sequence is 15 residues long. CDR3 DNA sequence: TGTGCCAGCAGTTACCTCAGGGGCGGGACCGGGGAGCTGTTTTTT. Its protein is CASSYLRGGTGELFF.

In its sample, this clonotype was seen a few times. The DNA of the CDR3 is TGTGCCAGCAGTGAGGGACTAGTGACTTACGAGCAGTACTTC. This codes for CASSEGLVTYEQYF. The chain links TRBV6-1 to TRBJ2-7; TRBD2 matches 8 bases. The CDR3 spans 14 residues. The J segment lost 4 bases and the V segment lost 3 bases, leaving 5 bases of the junction unmatched. The germline gives CDR1 MNHNS, CDR2 SASEGT.

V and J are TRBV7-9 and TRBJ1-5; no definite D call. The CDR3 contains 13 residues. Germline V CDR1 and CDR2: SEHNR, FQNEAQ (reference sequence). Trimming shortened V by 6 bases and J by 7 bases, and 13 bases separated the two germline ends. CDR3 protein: CASSLDLGQPQHF. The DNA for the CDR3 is TGTGCCAGCAGTTTGGACCTAGGCCAGCCCCAGCATTTT.

In DNA form, the CDR3 reads TGTGCCAGCCTCGCTAGCGGGGGCCGGGGCGAGCAGTACTTC. Translating it yields CASLASGGRGEQYF. The chain combines TRBV12-3 or TRBV12-4 with TRBJ2-7; TRBD2 aligns across 10 bases. V lost 8 bases to trimming and J lost 6 bases; unmatched junction nucleotides: 10. The CDR3 has 14 amino acids.